This TCR beta chain was recorded in a study of blood T cell repertoires in COVID-19. Trimming removed 4 bases from V and 5 bases from J, with 10 bases in between. The V gene's germline CDR1 is KGHDR and CDR2 SFDVKD. CDR3 size: 13 residues. The repertoire was sequenced with immunoSEQ multiplex PCR; TCRdb's copy has only in-frame clones and lacks some. The repertoire holds around 91,000 clones, with 85% as singletons. V is TRBV24-1 and J is TRBJ2-5; TRBD1 is a possible D gene (5 bases). The sequence was obtained from a man older than 75 with acute or convalescent COVID-19. Material: peripheral blood. The CDR3 reads CATSEYPGETQYF. CDR3 DNA: TGTGCCACCAGTGAATATCCAGGGGAGACCCAGTACTTC.